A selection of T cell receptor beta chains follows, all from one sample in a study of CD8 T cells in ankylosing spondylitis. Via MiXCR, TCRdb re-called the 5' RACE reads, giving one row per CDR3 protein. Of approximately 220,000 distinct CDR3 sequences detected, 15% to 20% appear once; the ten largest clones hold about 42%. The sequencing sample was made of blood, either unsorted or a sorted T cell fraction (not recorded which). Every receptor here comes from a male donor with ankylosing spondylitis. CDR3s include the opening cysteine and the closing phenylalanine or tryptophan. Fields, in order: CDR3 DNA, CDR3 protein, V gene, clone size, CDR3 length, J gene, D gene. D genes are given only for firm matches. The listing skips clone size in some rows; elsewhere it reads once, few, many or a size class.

CDR3nt: TGTGCCAGCAGTTTTGACACACCGGGACTAGCGGGAGACACAGATACGCAGTATTTT
CDR3aa: CASSFDTPGLAGDTDTQYF
v_gene: TRBV12-3/TRBV12-4
abundance: NA
len: 19
j_gene: TRBJ2-3
d_gene: TRBD2

CDR3nt: TGTGCCAGCAGTAAGGAGGGCTACCCCTACGAGCAGTACTTC
CDR3aa: CASSKEGYPYEQYF
v_gene: TRBV13
abundance: NA
len: 14
j_gene: TRBJ2-7
d_gene: NA

CDR3nt: TGTGCCAGCACCACCGGGACTCGCACAGATACGCAGTATTTT
CDR3aa: CASTTGTRTDTQYF
v_gene: TRBV6-1
abundance: few
len: 14
j_gene: TRBJ2-3
d_gene: NA

CDR3nt: TGCAGTGCTAGAGATGTCGGGCTCCCTTCCTACGAGCAGTACTTC
CDR3aa: CSARDVGLPSYEQYF
v_gene: TRBV20-1
abundance: few
len: 15
j_gene: TRBJ2-7
d_gene: NA

CDR3nt: TGTGCCAGCAGTCCCCGAAGTACTGAAGCTTTCTTT
CDR3aa: CASSPRSTEAFF
v_gene: TRBV28
abundance: NA
len: 12
j_gene: TRBJ1-1
d_gene: NA

CDR3nt: TGTGCCAGCAGCCAAGAAATCGGGACAGGGGAAACTACACGTTACGAGCAGTACTTC
CDR3aa: CASSQEIGTGETTRYEQYF
v_gene: TRBV3-1
abundance: few
len: 19
j_gene: TRBJ2-7
d_gene: TRBD1

CDR3nt: TGTGCCAGCAGTTGGGACGGGGCTCAAGAGACCCAGTACTTC
CDR3aa: CASSWDGAQETQYF
v_gene: TRBV27
abundance: NA
len: 14
j_gene: TRBJ2-5
d_gene: NA

CDR3nt: TGTGCCAGCAGTGAGGAGCAGGCTGAGCAGTTCTTC
CDR3aa: CASSEEQAEQFF
v_gene: TRBV25-1
abundance: NA
len: 12
j_gene: TRBJ2-1
d_gene: NA

CDR3nt: TGTGCCAGCAGTCCCCTAGCGGGGGTCTACAATGAGCAGTTCTTC
CDR3aa: CASSPLAGVYNEQFF
v_gene: TRBV28
abundance: many
len: 15
j_gene: TRBJ2-1
d_gene: TRBD2

CDR3nt: TGTGCCAGCAGCCAATCAGGGAATAATGAGCAGTTCTTC
CDR3aa: CASSQSGNNEQFF
v_gene: TRBV3-1
abundance: few
len: 13
j_gene: TRBJ2-1
d_gene: NA

CDR3nt: TGTGCCAGTACAGGGGAAGCCAAAAACATTCAGTACTTC
CDR3aa: CASTGEAKNIQYF
v_gene: TRBV12-3/TRBV12-4
abundance: few
len: 13
j_gene: TRBJ2-4
d_gene: TRBD1

CDR3nt: TGCGCCAGCAGCCAGCTAGCGGGGGATCCCTACGAGCAGTACTTC
CDR3aa: CASSQLAGDPYEQYF
v_gene: TRBV4-1
abundance: NA
len: 15
j_gene: TRBJ2-7
d_gene: TRBD2

CDR3nt: TGCGCCAGCAGCTCCCCTGGATATCCCGGCACAGATACGCAGTATTTT
CDR3aa: CASSSPGYPGTDTQYF
v_gene: TRBV4-1
abundance: few
len: 16
j_gene: TRBJ2-3
d_gene: NA

CDR3nt: TGCAGTGCTAGAGATCCCGATAGCGGGAGTGTTTATACCGGGGAGCTGTTTTTT
CDR3aa: CSARDPDSGSVYTGELFF
v_gene: TRBV20-1
abundance: NA
len: 18
j_gene: TRBJ2-2
d_gene: TRBD2

CDR3nt: TGCAGCGTTGAAGGGGGGCTAGCGGAATATATCAATGAGCAGTTCTTC
CDR3aa: CSVEGGLAEYINEQFF
v_gene: TRBV29-1
abundance: few
len: 16
j_gene: TRBJ2-1
d_gene: NA

CDR3nt: TGTGCCAGCAGGGCCCCTTACGAGCAGTACTTC
CDR3aa: CASRAPYEQYF
v_gene: TRBV28
abundance: NA
len: 11
j_gene: TRBJ2-7
d_gene: NA

CDR3nt: TGTGCCAGCAGCTTCGGGGACACCACCCACGAGCAGTACTTC
CDR3aa: CASSFGDTTHEQYF
v_gene: TRBV13
abundance: NA
len: 14
j_gene: TRBJ2-7
d_gene: NA

CDR3nt: TGTGCCAGCAGACCGGGCAACATCGCCTACGAGCAGTACTTC
CDR3aa: CASRPGNIAYEQYF
v_gene: TRBV27
abundance: few
len: 14
j_gene: TRBJ2-7
d_gene: NA

CDR3nt: TGCAGCGTTGAAGGCGACATGTTCGGGGCTTTCTTT
CDR3aa: CSVEGDMFGAFF
v_gene: TRBV29-1
abundance: NA
len: 12
j_gene: TRBJ1-1
d_gene: NA

CDR3nt: TGCGCCAGCAGCCCGTCCGCGGGGCGAGACACTGAAGCTTTCTTT
CDR3aa: CASSPSAGRDTEAFF
v_gene: TRBV4-1
abundance: NA
len: 15
j_gene: TRBJ1-1
d_gene: NA

CDR3nt: TGTGCCCCAGGGGGGAACACTGAAGCTTTCTTT
CDR3aa: CAPGGNTEAFF
v_gene: TRBV24-1
abundance: few
len: 11
j_gene: TRBJ1-1
d_gene: TRBD1

CDR3nt: TGTGCCAGCAGTTACTCGAATGCTAGGGACAATGAGCAGTTCTTC
CDR3aa: CASSYSNARDNEQFF
v_gene: TRBV6-2/TRBV6-3
abundance: NA
len: 15
j_gene: TRBJ2-1
d_gene: NA

CDR3nt: TGTGCCAGCAGCCCAATTTTTGCCCAGACAAACACTGAAGCTTTCTTT
CDR3aa: CASSPIFAQTNTEAFF
v_gene: TRBV7-6
abundance: once
len: 16
j_gene: TRBJ1-1
d_gene: NA

CDR3nt: TGTGCCAGCACCCCGACAGGGATGGTGGATACGCAGTATTTT
CDR3aa: CASTPTGMVDTQYF
v_gene: TRBV9
abundance: few
len: 14
j_gene: TRBJ2-3
d_gene: TRBD1

CDR3nt: TGCAGTGCTAGAGAAGGGGGGCAGTTCTTC
CDR3aa: CSAREGGQFF
v_gene: TRBV20-1
abundance: many
len: 10
j_gene: TRBJ2-1
d_gene: NA

CDR3nt: TGTGCCAGCAGCCAAGTAGCGGGGGGCTGGGAAAGGTACAATGAGCAGTTCTTC
CDR3aa: CASSQVAGGWERYNEQFF
v_gene: TRBV3-1
abundance: NA
len: 18
j_gene: TRBJ2-1
d_gene: TRBD2

CDR3nt: TGCGCCAGCAGCGAGGGGACTGATTCAACTAATGAAAAACTGTTTTTT
CDR3aa: CASSEGTDSTNEKLFF
v_gene: TRBV5-1
abundance: few
len: 16
j_gene: TRBJ1-4
d_gene: NA

CDR3nt: TGTGCCAGCAGCGATTCTCCGAGCGCCTACGAGCAGTACTTC
CDR3aa: CASSDSPSAYEQYF
v_gene: TRBV9
abundance: once
len: 14
j_gene: TRBJ2-7
d_gene: NA

CDR3nt: TGCAGTGGAGTCGGACTAGATAGCACAGATACGCAGTATTTT
CDR3aa: CSGVGLDSTDTQYF
v_gene: TRBV20-1
abundance: few
len: 14
j_gene: TRBJ2-3
d_gene: TRBD2

CDR3nt: TGTGCCAGCAGCGTAGGCCCAGGGACCGCCACAGATACGCAGTATTTT
CDR3aa: CASSVGPGTATDTQYF
v_gene: TRBV9
abundance: NA
len: 16
j_gene: TRBJ2-3
d_gene: NA

CDR3nt: TGTGCCAGCAGGTCCCCAAGGGGACAGGGGCAGAACACTGAAGCTTTCTTT
CDR3aa: CASRSPRGQGQNTEAFF
v_gene: TRBV7-9
abundance: few
len: 17
j_gene: TRBJ1-1
d_gene: TRBD1

CDR3nt: TGCGCCAGCAGCGACGGACAGGTCTCCTACGAGCAGTACTTC
CDR3aa: CASSDGQVSYEQYF
v_gene: TRBV5-1
abundance: NA
len: 14
j_gene: TRBJ2-7
d_gene: TRBD1

CDR3nt: TGTGCCAGCATCCAGGGGGCGCGGGATAATGAGCAGTTCTTC
CDR3aa: CASIQGARDNEQFF
v_gene: TRBV9
abundance: NA
len: 14
j_gene: TRBJ2-1
d_gene: TRBD1

CDR3nt: TGTGCCAGCAAAACCAGCTGGGCCACTGAAGCTTTCTTT
CDR3aa: CASKTSWATEAFF
v_gene: TRBV6-1
abundance: many
len: 13
j_gene: TRBJ1-1
d_gene: NA

CDR3nt: TGTGCCAGCAACGCCGGGACAGCTGGGGCCAACGTCCTGACTTTC
CDR3aa: CASNAGTAGANVLTF
v_gene: TRBV2
abundance: NA
len: 15
j_gene: TRBJ2-6
d_gene: TRBD1

CDR3nt: TGTGCCAGCTCACCACCAGGGAACGAGCAGTACTTC
CDR3aa: CASSPPGNEQYF
v_gene: TRBV18
abundance: NA
len: 12
j_gene: TRBJ2-7
d_gene: NA

CDR3nt: TGTGCCAGCAGCTTGGAGACAACCTACAATGAGCAGTTCTTC
CDR3aa: CASSLETTYNEQFF
v_gene: TRBV7-9
abundance: many
len: 14
j_gene: TRBJ2-1
d_gene: NA